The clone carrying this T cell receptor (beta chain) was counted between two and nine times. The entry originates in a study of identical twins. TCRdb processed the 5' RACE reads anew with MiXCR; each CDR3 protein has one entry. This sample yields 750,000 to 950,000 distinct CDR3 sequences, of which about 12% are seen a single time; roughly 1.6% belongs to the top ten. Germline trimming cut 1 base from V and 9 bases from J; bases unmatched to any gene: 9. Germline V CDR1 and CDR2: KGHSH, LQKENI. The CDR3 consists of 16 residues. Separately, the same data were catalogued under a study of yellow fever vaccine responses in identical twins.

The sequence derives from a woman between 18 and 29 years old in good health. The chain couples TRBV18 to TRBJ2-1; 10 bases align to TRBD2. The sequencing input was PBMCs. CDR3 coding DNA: TGTGCCAGCTCACCACGAGAAGCGGGAGGGCCTGGTGAGCAGTTCTTC. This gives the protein CASSPREAGGPGEQFF.